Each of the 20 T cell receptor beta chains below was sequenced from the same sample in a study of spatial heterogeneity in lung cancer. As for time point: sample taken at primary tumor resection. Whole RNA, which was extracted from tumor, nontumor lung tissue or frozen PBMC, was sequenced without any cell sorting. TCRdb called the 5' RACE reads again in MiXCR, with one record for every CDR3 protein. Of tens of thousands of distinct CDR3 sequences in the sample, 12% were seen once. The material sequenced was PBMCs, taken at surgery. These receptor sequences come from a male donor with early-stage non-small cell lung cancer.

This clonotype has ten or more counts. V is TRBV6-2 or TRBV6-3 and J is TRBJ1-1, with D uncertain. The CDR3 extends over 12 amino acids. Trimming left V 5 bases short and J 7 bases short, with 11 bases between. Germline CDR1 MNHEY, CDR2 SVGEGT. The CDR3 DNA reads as TGTGCCAGCAGTAGACGGACGAGTGAAGCTTTCTTT. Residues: CASSRRTSEAFF.

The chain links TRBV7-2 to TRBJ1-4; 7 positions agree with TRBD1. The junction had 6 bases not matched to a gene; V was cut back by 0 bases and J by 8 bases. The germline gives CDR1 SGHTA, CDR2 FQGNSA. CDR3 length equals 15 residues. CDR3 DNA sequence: TGTGCCAGCAGCTTAGCAGACAACAGGGGCGAAAAACTGTTTTTT. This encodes CASSLADNRGEKLFF.

CDR3 loop: CAISGVGTGATDTQYF. CDR3 DNA: TGTGCCATCAGTGGAGTTGGGACAGGGGCCACAGATACGCAGTATTTT. The chain employs TRBV10-3 and TRBJ2-3, with TRBD1 matching 10 bases. CDR1 ENHRY and CDR2 SYGVKD come from the germline V gene. V shed 4 bases, J shed 2 bases, and the junction held 6 bases outside the gene matches. This CDR3 is 16 amino acids long.

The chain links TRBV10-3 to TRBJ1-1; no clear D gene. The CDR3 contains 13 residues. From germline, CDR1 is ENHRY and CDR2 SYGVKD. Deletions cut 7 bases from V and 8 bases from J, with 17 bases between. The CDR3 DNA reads TGTGCCATCACCCTCGACACTGCGGGAGAAGCTTTCTTT. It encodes CAITLDTAGEAFF.

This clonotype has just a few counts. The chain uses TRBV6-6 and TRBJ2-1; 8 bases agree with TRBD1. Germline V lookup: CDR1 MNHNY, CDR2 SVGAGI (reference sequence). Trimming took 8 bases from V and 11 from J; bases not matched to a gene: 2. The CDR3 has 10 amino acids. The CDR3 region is CASGDRKQFF. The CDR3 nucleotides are TGTGCCAGCGGGGACAGGAAGCAGTTCTTC.

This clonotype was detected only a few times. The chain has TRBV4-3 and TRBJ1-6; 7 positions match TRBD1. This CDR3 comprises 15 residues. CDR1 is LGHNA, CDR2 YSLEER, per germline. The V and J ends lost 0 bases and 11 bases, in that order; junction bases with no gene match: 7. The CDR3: CASSQDLGQRPPLHF. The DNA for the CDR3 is TGCGCCAGCAGCCAAGATTTGGGACAGCGACCACCCCTCCACTTT.

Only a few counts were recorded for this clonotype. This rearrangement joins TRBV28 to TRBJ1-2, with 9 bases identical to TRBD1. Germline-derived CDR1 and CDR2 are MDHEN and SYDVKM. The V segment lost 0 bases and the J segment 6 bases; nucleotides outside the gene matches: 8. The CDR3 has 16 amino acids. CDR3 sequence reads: CASSLWKGQGGHGYTF. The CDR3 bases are TGTGCCAGCAGTTTATGGAAGGGACAGGGAGGACATGGCTACACCTTC.

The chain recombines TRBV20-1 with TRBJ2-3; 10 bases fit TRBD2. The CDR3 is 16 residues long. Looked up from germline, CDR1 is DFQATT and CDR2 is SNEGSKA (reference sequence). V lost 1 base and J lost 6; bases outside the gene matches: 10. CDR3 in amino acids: CSARGRTSGTQDTQYF. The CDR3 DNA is TGCAGTGCTAGAGGGAGGACTAGCGGTACACAGGATACGCAGTATTTT.

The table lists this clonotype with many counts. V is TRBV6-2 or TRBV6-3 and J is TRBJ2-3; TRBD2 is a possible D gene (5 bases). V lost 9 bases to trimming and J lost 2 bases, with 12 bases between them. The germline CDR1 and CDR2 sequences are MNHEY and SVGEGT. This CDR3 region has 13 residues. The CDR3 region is CARPNGVTDTQYF. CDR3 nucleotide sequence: TGTGCCAGACCAAACGGGGTCACAGATACGCAGTATTTT.

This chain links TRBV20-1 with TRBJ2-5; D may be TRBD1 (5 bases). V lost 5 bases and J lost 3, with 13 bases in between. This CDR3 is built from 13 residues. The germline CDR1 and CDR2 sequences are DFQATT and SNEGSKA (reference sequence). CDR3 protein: CSAFDWGKETQYF. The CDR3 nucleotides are TGCAGTGCTTTCGACTGGGGCAAAGAGACCCAGTACTTC.

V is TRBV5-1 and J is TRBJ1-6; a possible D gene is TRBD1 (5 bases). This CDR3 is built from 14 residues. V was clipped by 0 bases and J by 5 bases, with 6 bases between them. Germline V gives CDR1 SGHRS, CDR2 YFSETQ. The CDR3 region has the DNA TGCGCCAGCAGCTTGGTAGGGGATAATTCACCCCTCCACTTT. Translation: CASSLVGDNSPLHF.

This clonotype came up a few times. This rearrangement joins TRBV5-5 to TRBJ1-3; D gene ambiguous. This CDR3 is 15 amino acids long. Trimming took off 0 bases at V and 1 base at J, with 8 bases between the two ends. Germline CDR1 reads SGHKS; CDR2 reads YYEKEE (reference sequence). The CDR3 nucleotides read TGTGCCAGCAGCTTGGGCAGCTTTTCTGGAAACACCATATATTTT. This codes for CASSLGSFSGNTIYF.

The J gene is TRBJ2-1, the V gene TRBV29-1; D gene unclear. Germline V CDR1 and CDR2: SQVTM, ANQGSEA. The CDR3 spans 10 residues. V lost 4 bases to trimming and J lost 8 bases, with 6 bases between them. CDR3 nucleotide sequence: TGCAGCGTTGGAAGTTATGAGCAGTTCTTC. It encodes CSVGSYEQFF.

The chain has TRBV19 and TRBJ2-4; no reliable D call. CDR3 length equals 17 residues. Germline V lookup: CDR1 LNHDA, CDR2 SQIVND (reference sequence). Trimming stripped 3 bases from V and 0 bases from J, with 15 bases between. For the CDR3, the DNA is TGTGCCAGTAGTATGGTAGCAGAGAGTCTAGCCAAAAACATTCAGTACTTC. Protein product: CASSMVAESLAKNIQYF.

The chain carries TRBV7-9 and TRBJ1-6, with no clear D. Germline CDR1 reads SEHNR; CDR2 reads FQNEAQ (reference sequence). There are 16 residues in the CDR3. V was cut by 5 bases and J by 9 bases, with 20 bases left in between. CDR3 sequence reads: CASSPTGGRGISPLHF. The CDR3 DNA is TGTGCCAGCAGCCCCACCGGTGGTCGGGGAATTTCACCCCTCCACTTT.

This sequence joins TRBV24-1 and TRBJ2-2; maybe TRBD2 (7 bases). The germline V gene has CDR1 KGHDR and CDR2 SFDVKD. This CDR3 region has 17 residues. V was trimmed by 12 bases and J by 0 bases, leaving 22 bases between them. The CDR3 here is CAAGGGSPRSNTGELFF. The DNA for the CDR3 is TGTGCCGCCGGGGGCGGGAGCCCACGATCGAACACCGGGGAGCTGTTTTTT.

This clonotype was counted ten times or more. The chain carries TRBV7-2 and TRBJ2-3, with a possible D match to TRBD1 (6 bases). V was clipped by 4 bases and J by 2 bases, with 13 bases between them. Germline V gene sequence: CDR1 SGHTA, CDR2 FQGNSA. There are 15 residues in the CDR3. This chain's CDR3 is CASSSRDTHTDTQYF. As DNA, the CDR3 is TGTGCCAGCAGCTCACGGGACACCCACACAGATACGCAGTATTTT.

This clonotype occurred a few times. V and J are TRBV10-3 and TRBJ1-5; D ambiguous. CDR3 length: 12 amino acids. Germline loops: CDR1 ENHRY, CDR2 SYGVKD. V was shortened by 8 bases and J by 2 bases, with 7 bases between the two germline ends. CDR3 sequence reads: CAIGNGNQPQHF. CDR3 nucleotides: TGTGCCATCGGTAACGGCAATCAGCCCCAGCATTTT.

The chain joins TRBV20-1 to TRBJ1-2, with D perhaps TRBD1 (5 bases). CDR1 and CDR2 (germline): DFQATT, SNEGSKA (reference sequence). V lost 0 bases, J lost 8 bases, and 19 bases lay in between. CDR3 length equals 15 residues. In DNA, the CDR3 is TGCAGTGCTAGAGATAATCTCCGCCAGGGAAGGGGCTACACCTTC. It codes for CSARDNLRQGRGYTF.

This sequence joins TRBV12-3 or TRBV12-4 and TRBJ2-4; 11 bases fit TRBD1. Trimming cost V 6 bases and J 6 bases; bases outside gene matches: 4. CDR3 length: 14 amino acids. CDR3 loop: CASSLGQGVNIQYF. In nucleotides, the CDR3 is TGTGCCAGCAGCCTGGGACAGGGGGTAAACATTCAGTACTTC.